This paragraph reports one TCR beta chain. Other nucleotide sequences from this sample produce the same CDR3. The data are from a study of blood T cell repertoires in COVID-19. For the study at large: Sites across the United States, Italy and Spain contributed samples from acute and convalescent COVID-19. In each case, the material was cDNA or gDNA derived from T cells, B-cell-depleted T cells, or PBMCs.

Original processing notes: It was from reference gene primer amplification that nucleated cell counts were estimated. TCRdb keeps only in-frame clones here, not all; method: immunoSEQ multiplex PCR. V, J and clone size were drawn from that table, and D and trimming were deduced from the DNA. The table lists some 260,000 clones, roughly 82% of them singletons. The V gene's germline CDR1 is KGHSH and CDR2 LQKENI. This CDR3 contains 13 residues. V shed 2 bases and J shed 7 bases, with 9 bases lying between them. The source material was peripheral blood. The TCR comes from an elderly woman with active or convalescent COVID-19. This chain links TRBV18 with TRBJ1-3, with D possibly being TRBD1 (6 bases). Here the CDR3 DNA reads TGTGCCAGCTCACCAGGCCAGGGGAACACCATATATTTT. Encoded protein: CASSPGQGNTIYF.